Listed below are T cell receptor beta chains from one sample, sequenced in a study of post-analysis software for immune sequencing data. TCRdb re-derived calls from the PCR reads in MiXCR, one entry per CDR3 protein. The sample holds about 260,000 distinct CDR3 sequences, 36% seen once. Sequencing input: blood. Source of these receptors: a girl aged 10-17 years with multiple sclerosis. The CDR3 runs from the conserved cysteine through the conserved F or W. The D gene is left open where the match is weak. The size field is filled for only some rows; it gives once, few, many or a size class.

TRBD2 TRBJ2-5 TRBV27 . TGTGCCAGCAGTCCTAAAGGACTAGCGGGAGTAGGGGAGACCCAGTACTTC CASSPKGLAGVGETQYF
. TRBJ1-1 TRBV29-1 many TGCAGCGCTGGAGGGCGGAACACTGAAGCTTTCTTT CSAGGRNTEAFF
. TRBJ1-1 TRBV6-2/TRBV6-3 once TGTGCCAGCAGCCTTGGCGGGGCCACTTTGACTGAAGCTTTCTTT CASSLGGATLTEAFF
. TRBJ1-2 TRBV15 many TGTGCCACCAGCCTTCCGGGGCCCACGAATGGCTACACCTTC CATSLPGPTNGYTF
. TRBJ2-1 TRBV6-6 many TGTGCCAGCACGCTAGCCCGAGATGAGCAGTTCTTC CASTLARDEQFF
. TRBJ2-4 TRBV15 many TGTGCCACCAGCGCCAGGGACGGATTCATTCAGTACTTC CATSARDGFIQYF
. TRBJ1-1 TRBV4-1 . TGCGCCAGCAGCCAAGGTGGGGCCATGAACACTGAAGCTTTCTTT CASSQGGAMNTEAFF
. TRBJ1-2 TRBV28 once TGTGCCAGCAGCCGAGGGGGAACATATGGCTACACCTTT CASSRGGTYGYTF
. TRBJ1-5 TRBV5-1 many TGCGCCAGCAGCAACGGGACCAATCAGCCCCAGCATTTT CASSNGTNQPQHF
. TRBJ2-1 TRBV7-2 many TGTGCCAGCAGCCGTTCACAGGGTTCCTACAATGAGCAGTTCTTC CASSRSQGSYNEQFF
. TRBJ1-2 TRBV25-1 . TGTGCCAGCAGTTTCCAAACGGGGGCAGGCTACACCTTC CASSFQTGAGYTF
. TRBJ1-5 TRBV7-2 . TGTGCCAGCAGCTTAGAGGGGGGTAGCAATCAGCCCCAGCATTTT CASSLEGGSNQPQHF
. TRBJ1-2 TRBV5-1 many TGCGCCAGCAGCTTGGTGTCGGCCAGGGACGGCTATGGCTACACCTTC CASSLVSARDGYGYTF
. TRBJ2-3 TRBV29-1 many TGCAGCGGTAGGGGGAGGTACACAGATACGCAGTATTTT CSGRGRYTDTQYF
. TRBJ2-1 TRBV7-8 many TGTGCCAGCAGCTACCCCGATTCAGGGGAGCAGTTCTTC CASSYPDSGEQFF
. TRBJ1-2 TRBV12-3/TRBV12-4 many TGTGCCAGCAGTTTAGACAGATCTACGTACGGCTACACCTTC CASSLDRSTYGYTF
TRBD1 TRBJ1-6 TRBV5-6 few TGTGCCAGCAGCTCCTTGGGGACAGGGAAAAATTCACCCCTCCACTTT CASSSLGTGKNSPLHF
. TRBJ1-1 TRBV4-1 many TGCGCCAGCAGCCAAGTTCCGGGGAACACTGAAGCTTTCTTT CASSQVPGNTEAFF
TRBD1 TRBJ2-3 TRBV24-1 . TGTGCCACCAGTGAAGCCGACAGGGGTTACACAGATACGCAGTATTTT CATSEADRGYTDTQYF
. TRBJ2-3 TRBV9 many TGTGCCAGCAGCGCAACTGCCGGGACCGCGCCTACAGATACGCAGTATTTT CASSATAGTAPTDTQYF
. TRBJ2-1 TRBV7-9 many TGTGCCAGCAGCTTAGGGGACATTCTTGGGAATGAGCAGTTCTTC CASSLGDILGNEQFF
TRBD2 TRBJ2-2 TRBV20-1 . TGCAGTGCTAGCCCAGGTGGACTAGAGCACACCGGGGAGCTATTTTTT CSASPGGLEHTGELFF
. TRBJ2-1 TRBV24-1 many TGTGCCACCAGTGATGGCCAGGGTTTCGATGAGCAGTTCTTC CATSDGQGFDEQFF
TRBD2 TRBJ2-1 TRBV12-3/TRBV12-4 many TGTGCCAGCCAACTAACTAGCGGCCGGCGCAATGAGCAGTTCTTC CASQLTSGRRNEQFF
TRBD2 TRBJ2-1 TRBV27 many TGTGCCAGCAGTCCCTACGGGGGGAATGAGCAGTTCTTC CASSPYGGNEQFF
TRBD2 TRBJ2-3 TRBV5-8 many TGTGCCAGCAGCCGTAGCGGGGCAAGCACAGATACGCAGTATTTT CASSRSGASTDTQYF
. TRBJ2-2 TRBV4-1 many TGCGCCAGCAGCCTGCCGGTGGGCACCGGGGAGCTGTTTTTT CASSLPVGTGELFF
. TRBJ1-1 TRBV6-1 many TGTGCCAGCAGTGACAGACCCCTGAACACTGAAGCTTTCTTT CASSDRPLNTEAFF
TRBD2 TRBJ2-1 TRBV2 many TGTGCCAGCAGTGAGGATCTAGCGGGAAGGCTCGGTGAGCAGTTCTTC CASSEDLAGRLGEQFF
. TRBJ2-7 TRBV28 . TGTGCCACCCCGAAGACCAGTCCCTACGAGCAGTACTTC CATPKTSPYEQYF
. TRBJ2-5 TRBV5-1 . TGCGCCAGCAGCTTGGCGGGCTGGCAAGAGACCCAGTACTTC CASSLAGWQETQYF